The 29 T cell receptor beta chains listed next were all sequenced from one sample in a study of siplizumab effects on memory and regulatory T cells (dated by TCRdb to between 2018 and 2021). Preparation of the library involved the immunoSEQ multiplex PCR assay. In its TCRdb copy, this immuneACCESS table keeps in-frame sequences only and misses some clones. Where compared with another copy, unresolved V genes explain less than half of these, and the others have no known cause. The sample table shows about 26,000 clones, and more than 65% are seen once. Around 25% of the sample lies in the top ten. Sequenced sample: memory CD4+ T cells sorted from blood. The intended sense of this specimen's cell subset or site label: unstimulated CD4+ memory T cells. The source is a human donor in good health.

The chain couples TRBV7-3 to TRBJ1-5; D not resolved. There are 14 residues in the CDR3. Per germline, CDR1 SGHTA and CDR2 FQGTGA. V lost 2 bases, J lost 6 bases, and 11 bases lay in between. For the CDR3, the DNA is TGTGCCAGCAGCTTACTTGGACCGAGTCAGCCCCAGCATTTT. The encoded protein is CASSLLGPSQPQHF.

The chain couples TRBV27 to TRBJ1-2; a possible D gene is TRBD1 (6 bases). Deletions cut 5 bases from V and 5 bases from J, with 15 bases between. CDR3 length equals 14 residues. The V gene's germline CDR1 is MNHEY and CDR2 SMNVEV (reference sequence). The CDR3: CASSARGGSYGYTF. DNA of the CDR3: TGTGCCAGCAGTGCGCGAGGGGGAAGTTATGGCTACACCTTC.

This clone is classed as medium-sized (0.01 to 0.1%). The genes are TRBV6-6 and TRBJ1-1, with D possibly matching TRBD1 (5 bases). The CDR3 spans 13 residues. Germline CDR1 and CDR2: MNHNY and SVGAGI (reference sequence). Trimming pared 6 bases from V and 4 bases from J, leaving 12 bases between. The chain's CDR3 is CASRPRESTEAFF. The CDR3 nucleotides read TGTGCCAGCAGACCCAGGGAGAGCACTGAAGCTTTCTTT.

The J gene is TRBJ1-4, the V gene TRBV28; 7 bases agree with TRBD1. Trimming removed 7 bases from V and 5 bases from J; junction bases left unmatched: 4. The CDR3 sequence is 13 residues long. Germline V gene lookup returns CDR1 MDHEN and CDR2 SYDVKM. The CDR3 nucleotides read TGTGCCAGCACCCCAGGGGGGAATGAAAAACTGTTTTTT. It yields the protein CASTPGGNEKLFF.

V gene TRBV19 combines with J gene TRBJ2-3; weak D call: TRBD2 (6 bases). Looked up from germline, CDR1 is LNHDA and CDR2 is SQIVND (reference sequence). V lost 7 bases and J 9 bases, leaving 17 bases between the germline ends. The CDR3 spans 13 residues. The CDR3 here is CASTPTAGGTQYF. The CDR3 nucleotides are TGTGCCAGTACCCCAACAGCAGGAGGGACGCAGTATTTT.

The chain uses TRBV28 and TRBJ2-7; TRBD1 matches at 8 bases. Per the germline V gene, CDR1 is MDHEN and CDR2 is SYDVKM. V lost 4 bases, J lost 2 bases, and 1 base stayed unmatched. This CDR3 has 13 amino acids. The CDR3 DNA reads TGTGCCAGCAGTTCCAGGGGGCCCTACGAGCAGTACTTC. It is translated as CASSSRGPYEQYF.

The gene calls are TRBV6-1 and TRBJ1-1; 10 positions agree with TRBD1. The germline CDR1 and CDR2 sequences are MNHNS and SASEGT. The junction had 6 bases not matched to a gene; V was cut back by 5 bases and J by 6 bases. The CDR3 runs 14 residues. The chain's CDR3 is CASSRMTGGPEAFF. The CDR3 DNA reads as TGTGCCAGCAGTCGAATGACAGGGGGCCCTGAAGCTTTCTTT.

This clone showed up just once. The rearrangement links TRBV5-1 to TRBJ1-2, with D unresolved. Germline V gene data show CDR1 as SGHRS and CDR2 as YFSETQ. The CDR3 spans 12 residues. V was cut by 3 bases and J by 6 bases, with 9 bases left in between. CDR3 loop: CASSSFGDGYTF. The CDR3 DNA reads TGCGCCAGCAGCTCTTTCGGCGATGGCTACACCTTC.

The chain couples TRBV2 to TRBJ2-5, with D unresolved. The V end lost 6 bases, the J end lost 1 base, and 3 bases lay between the germline ends. The germline CDR1 and CDR2 sequences are SNHLY and FYNNEI. The CDR3 extends over 11 amino acids. Written as DNA, the CDR3 is TGTGCCAGCAGCTCCCAAGAGACCCAGTACTTC. Protein: CASSSQETQYF.

The genes are TRBV18 and TRBJ2-7; 7 bases fit TRBD2. This CDR3 comprises 16 residues. Germline loops: CDR1 KGHSH, CDR2 LQKENI. Trimming at V came to 4 bases and at J to 4 bases, leaving 13 bases not matched to a gene. The CDR3, as DNA: TGTGCCAGCTCACGGGAGGGGAGGGCCCCTCCATACGAGCAGTACTTC. This sequence encodes CASSREGRAPPYEQYF. The full variable domain, with the rest looked up from reference TRBV18 and TRBJ2-7, is NAGVMQNPRHLVRRRGQEARLRCSPMKGHSHVYWYRQLPEEGLKFMVYLQKENIIDESGMPKERFSAEFPKEGPSILRIQQVVRGDSAAYFCASSREGRAPPYEQYFGPGTRLTVT.

The chain is built from TRBV6-6 and TRBJ1-5; 7 nucleotides agree with TRBD1. V was clipped by 5 bases and J by 4 bases; unmatched bases: 2. The CDR3 is made up of 13 amino acids. CDR1 is MNHNY and CDR2 is SVGAGI in the germline V gene (reference sequence). CDR3 in amino acids: CASSRQGNQPQHF. CDR3 bases: TGTGCCAGCAGTAGACAGGGTAATCAGCCCCAGCATTTT.

The J gene is TRBJ1-5, the V gene TRBV15, with D uncertain. V dropped 1 base and J dropped 0 bases, with 4 bases sitting between them. Germline V gene data show CDR1 as LNHNV and CDR2 as YYDKDF (reference sequence). The CDR3 has 14 residues. CDR3 sequence reads: CATSRAVSNQPQHF. As DNA, the CDR3 is TGTGCCACCAGCAGAGCGGTTAGCAATCAGCCCCAGCATTTT.

This clone appeared once. This chain uses TRBV28 with TRBJ2-5; D not resolved. The V and J ends lost 5 bases and 3 bases respectively, with 7 bases between them. CDR3 length equals 12 residues. In germline, CDR1 is MDHEN, CDR2 SYDVKM. The CDR3 here is CASSKPEETQYF. In DNA, the CDR3 is TGTGCCAGCAGTAAACCGGAAGAGACCCAGTACTTC. Filled out from reference TRBV28 and TRBJ2-5, the complete variable domain reads DVKVTQSSRYLVKRTGEKVFLECVQDMDHENMFWYRQDPGLGLRLIYFSYDVKMKEKGDIPEGYSVSREKKERFSLILESASTNQTSMYLCASSKPEETQYFGPGTRLLVL.

The rearrangement links TRBV5-1 to TRBJ2-2, with D tentatively TRBD1 (5 bases). Germline V lookup: CDR1 SGHRS, CDR2 YFSETQ. V was cut by 5 bases and J by 3 bases, with 11 bases left in between. The length of the CDR3 is 14 residues. CDR3 protein: CASSYMTDTGELFF. The CDR3 coding sequence is TGCGCCAGCAGTTATATGACAGACACCGGGGAGCTGTTTTTT.

This chain uses TRBV30 with TRBJ2-3; D uncertain. Trimming left V 2 bases short and J 7 bases short, with 10 bases between. Germline CDR1 and CDR2: GTSNPN and SVGIG (reference sequence). This CDR3 spans 12 amino acids. The CDR3 coding sequence is TGTGCCTGGAGTTCGTCCCGGAATACGCAGTATTTT. Its protein is CAWSSSRNTQYF.

This clone was picked up one time. The chain carries TRBV5-6 and TRBJ1-5; maybe TRBD1 (6 bases). The CDR3 runs to 13 residues. Germline assignment: CDR1 SGHDT and CDR2 YYEEEE. Deletions cut 4 bases from V and 7 bases from J, with 12 bases between. The CDR3 reads CASSRGAKQPQHF. CDR3 DNA: TGTGCCAGCAGCCGGGGGGCGAAGCAGCCCCAGCATTTT.

The chain employs TRBV7-3 and TRBJ2-2; D is ambiguous. V lost 5 bases to trimming and J lost 6 bases, with 7 bases between them. The length of the CDR3 is 12 residues. Germline V gene sequence: CDR1 SGHTA, CDR2 FQGTGA. The CDR3 DNA follows: TGTGCCAGCAGCCCTTCCCCCGGGGAGCTGTTTTTT. Translating it yields CASSPSPGELFF.

This chain connects TRBV5-1 to TRBJ2-1, with D possibly being TRBD1 (6 bases). Germline CDR1 SGHRS, CDR2 YFSETQ. V was clipped by 0 bases and J by 5 bases, with 15 bases between them. This CDR3 region has 16 residues. CDR3 in amino acids: CASSLASQGWDNEQFF. CDR3 bases: TGCGCCAGCAGCTTGGCGTCACAGGGTTGGGACAATGAGCAGTTCTTC.

This sequence joins TRBV9 and TRBJ2-1; D tentatively fits TRBD1 or TRBD2 (5 bases each). The germline V gene has CDR1 SGDLS and CDR2 YYNGEE. There are 14 residues in the CDR3. The V and J ends lost 4 bases and 13 bases respectively, with 21 bases between them. The CDR3 nucleotides read TGTGCCAGCAGCATCCGGGACCCAGAATATGGACAGTTCTTC. Encoded protein: CASSIRDPEYGQFF.

The rearrangement joins TRBV5-1 to TRBJ2-2; possibly TRBD2 for D (6 bases). V was cut by 5 bases and J by 1 base, with 9 bases left in between. The germline V gene has CDR1 SGHRS and CDR2 YFSETQ. The CDR3 consists of 14 residues. CDR3 residues: CASSIGGNTGELFF. CDR3 DNA: TGCGCCAGCAGTATCGGGGGGAACACCGGGGAGCTGTTTTTT.

V usage is TRBV28 and J usage is TRBJ2-5, with 10 bases that match TRBD2. Germline V lookup: CDR1 MDHEN, CDR2 SYDVKM. Trimming cost V 4 bases and J 6 bases; bases outside gene matches: 8. The CDR3 consists of 15 residues. CDR3 DNA: TGTGCCAGCAGTTCTCAGCGGGAGGGTAGAAAGACCCAGTACTTC. This encodes CASSSQREGRKTQYF.

This clone appeared a single time. The chain carries TRBV19 and TRBJ1-2; TRBD1 agrees at 11 bases. Looked up from germline, CDR1 is LNHDA and CDR2 is SQIVND (reference sequence). V was pared by 8 bases and J by 4 bases, with 3 bases of the junction left unmatched. The CDR3 has 13 residues. CDR3 sequence: CASGGTGGYGYTF. The CDR3 DNA follows: TGTGCCAGTGGGGGGACAGGGGGCTATGGCTACACCTTC.

In nucleotides, the CDR3 is TGTGCCAGCAGCCCATTAGCGGGAGGTTCCGAGCAGTACTTC. This sequence encodes CASSPLAGGSEQYF. The chain uses TRBV6-1 and TRBJ2-7, with TRBD2 matching 10 bases. The germline V gene encodes CDR1 MNHNS and CDR2 SASEGT. Trimming cost V 6 bases and J 6 bases; bases outside gene matches: 8. The CDR3 runs to 14 residues.

The rearrangement links TRBV28 to TRBJ1-1; perhaps TRBD1 as D (5 bases). CDR1 is MDHEN, CDR2 SYDVKM, per germline. The V end lost 3 bases, the J end lost 5 bases, and 7 bases lay between the germline ends. The CDR3 is made up of 12 amino acids. CDR3 amino acids: CASSLGDTEAFF. The CDR3 coding sequence is TGTGCCAGCAGTTTGGGGGATACTGAAGCTTTCTTT.

The chain employs TRBV5-6 and TRBJ2-1; 10 nucleotides align to TRBD2. The CDR3 sequence is 15 residues long. Unmatched junction bases numbered 10, after V lost 8 bases and J lost 5 bases. Germline V gene data show CDR1 as SGHDT and CDR2 as YYEEEE. CDR3 in amino acids: CASLQFGLADNEQFF. The CDR3 nucleotides are TGTGCCAGTCTCCAGTTTGGACTAGCGGACAATGAGCAGTTCTTC.

The rearrangement uses TRBV27 and TRBJ2-5, with 11 nucleotides matching TRBD2. With V trimmed by 7 bases and J by 2 bases, 9 bases remained unmatched. Germline loops: CDR1 MNHEY, CDR2 SMNVEV (reference sequence). This CDR3 has 16 amino acids. CDR3 in DNA: TGTGCCAGCATCACTTATGGGACTAGCGGTCAAGAGACCCAGTACTTC. Translation gives CASITYGTSGQETQYF.

This rearrangement joins TRBV4-1 to TRBJ2-1, with 7 bases lining up with TRBD2. The CDR3 spans 18 residues. Trimming removed 4 bases from V and 5 bases from J; junction bases left unmatched: 17. Germline-derived CDR1 and CDR2 are MGHRA and YSYEKL. The CDR3 coding sequence is TGCGCCAGCAGCCGTGGGGGGGTAGGCGGGAGATTTAACAATGAGCAGTTCTTC. Protein sequence: CASSRGGVGGRFNNEQFF.

This clone was counted between two and nine times. This rearrangement joins TRBV6-5 to TRBJ1-1, with unresolved D. The CDR3 is 13 residues long. Germline V gene data show CDR1 as MNHEY and CDR2 as SVGAGI. Trimming stripped 0 bases from V and 6 bases from J, with 8 bases between. The CDR3 nucleotides are TGTGCCAGCAGTTACTCGGTGATCGCTGAAGCTTTCTTT. Its protein is CASSYSVIAEAFF.

The chain is built from TRBV29-1 and TRBJ2-1; TRBD2 matches at 8 bases. The CDR3 has 13 residues. Germline V gene sequence: CDR1 SQVTM, CDR2 ANQGSEA. V gave up 7 bases and J gave up 10 bases; unmatched junction bases: 12. In nucleotides, the CDR3 is TGCAGCGGATTACTAGCGGTCTCTGGGGAGCAGTTCTTC. Translating it yields CSGLLAVSGEQFF.